A single sample gave rise to the 15 T cell receptor beta chains below, sequenced in a study of immune cell composition in non-small cell lung cancer. Data came from immunoSEQ multiplex PCR; TCRdb stores just in-frame clones and leaves some out. Here the sample spans about 1,500 clones, 66% being singletons. Normal lung was taken at the farthest possible site, at least 3 cm from tumour. The sample consisted of non-adjacent lung tissue. Receptors originate from a human donor with non-small cell lung cancer.

V gene TRBV6-4 combines with J gene TRBJ1-2; D is possibly TRBD1 (5 bases). Germline CDR1 and CDR2: MRHNA and SNTAGT. Trimming cost V 6 bases and J 1 base, with 9 bases left between them. The CDR3 runs 13 residues. The CDR3, as DNA: TGTGCCAGCAGAGCAGACAGTAACTATGGCTACACCTTC. Its protein is CASRADSNYGYTF.

This chain links TRBV5-1 with TRBJ2-7; no clear D gene. The CDR3 length is 11 residues. Per the germline V gene, CDR1 is SGHRS and CDR2 is YFSETQ. Trimming left V 3 bases short and J 3 bases short, with 4 bases between. The CDR3 region is CASSSLYEQYF. The CDR3 nucleotides are TGCGCCAGCAGCTCCCTCTACGAGCAGTACTTC.

The chain is built from TRBV27 and TRBJ2-7, with TRBD1 matching over 7 bases. Trimming removed 5 bases from V and 6 bases from J; junction bases left unmatched: 7. CDR1 and CDR2 from the germline V gene are MNHEY and SMNVEV (reference sequence). The CDR3 has 13 residues. The CDR3 is CASSHRGDSEQYF. Written as DNA, the CDR3 is TGTGCCAGCAGTCACAGGGGCGACTCCGAGCAGTACTTC.

The chain couples TRBV2 to TRBJ2-1, with TRBD1 matching over 7 bases. The V and J ends lost 3 bases and 9 bases, in that order; junction bases with no gene match: 8. The CDR3 runs 14 residues. Germline CDR1 SNHLY, CDR2 FYNNEI. CDR3 nucleotides: TGTGCCAGCAGTGACCTACACAGGGGATCTGAGCAGTTCTTC. It translates to CASSDLHRGSEQFF.

This clone was observed a handful of times. The chain links TRBV6-1 to TRBJ2-3; no definite D call. Trimming shortened V by 6 bases and J by 0 bases, and 10 bases separated the two germline ends. This CDR3 has 14 amino acids. Germline CDR1 is MNHNS and CDR2 is SASEGT. The CDR3 protein is CASRIYRSTDTQYF. The CDR3 region has the DNA TGTGCCAGCAGAATTTACAGAAGCACAGATACGCAGTATTTT.

The chain carries TRBV23-1 and TRBJ2-2; weak D call: TRBD1 (6 bases). TRBV23-1 is noted as an ORF with a role that remains uncertain. The CDR3 is 17 residues long. V lost 4 bases to trimming and J lost 4 bases, with 19 bases between them. This CDR3 reads CASSRIPGHPGTGELFF. The CDR3, as DNA: TGCGCCAGCAGTCGGATACCGGGACACCCGGGCACCGGGGAGCTGTTTTTT.

This chain links TRBV18 with TRBJ1-2; no definite D call. The CDR3 length is 14 residues. Germline CDR1 KGHSH, CDR2 LQKENI. V was trimmed by 0 bases and J by 5 bases, leaving 10 bases between them. DNA for the CDR3: TGTGCCAGCTCACCACCGTCAGTTCAATATGGCTACACCTTC. The encoded protein is CASSPPSVQYGYTF.

The CDR3 coding sequence is TGTGCCAGCAGCGGACAGAACTACAATGAGCAGTTCTTC. Its protein product is CASSGQNYNEQFF. The J gene is TRBJ2-1, the V gene TRBV7-2, with D maybe TRBD1 (6 bases). This CDR3 is 13 amino acids long. The germline CDR1 and CDR2 sequences are SGHTA and FQGNSA. V was clipped by 5 bases and J by 3 bases, with 8 bases between them.

This clone was counted a few times. J is TRBJ1-1 and V is TRBV5-1; TRBD1 matches 8 bases. The CDR3 covers 14 residues. Germline V lookup: CDR1 SGHRS, CDR2 YFSETQ. Trimming at V came to 2 bases and at J to 5 bases, leaving 5 bases not matched to a gene. The chain's CDR3 is CASSLRQGMTEAFF. The CDR3 nucleotides read TGCGCCAGCAGCTTAAGACAGGGGATGACTGAAGCTTTCTTT.

Comments on this clone: This CDR3 is also generated by other DNA sequences in the sample. The chain joins TRBV30 to TRBJ2-1; 10 bases are a match to TRBD1. This CDR3 has 14 amino acids. Germline V gene lookup returns CDR1 GTSNPN and CDR2 SVGIG (reference sequence). V lost 1 base, J lost 3 bases, and 0 bases stayed unmatched. The chain's CDR3 is CAWSGDRGYNEQFF. For the CDR3, the DNA is TGTGCCTGGAGTGGGGACAGGGGCTACAATGAGCAGTTCTTC.

The rearrangement links TRBV12-2 to TRBJ2-1; TRBD2 is the table's D call, not checked against the DNA. TRBV12-2 is termed a pseudogene. The CDR3 spans 15 residues. The CDR3 region is CASRPDWPSYNEQFF. The CDR3 nucleotides read TGTGCAAGTCGCCCAGACTGGCCCTCCTACAATGAGCAGTTCTTC.

This clone has more than one count but fewer than ten. The chain employs TRBV19 and TRBJ2-7; 12 bases are shared with TRBD1. This CDR3 contains 15 residues. CDR1 LNHDA and CDR2 SQIVND come from the germline V gene (reference sequence). The ends lost 4 bases at V and 6 bases at J; junction bases unmatched: 7. The CDR3 sequence: CASSKGGTGGVEQYF. For the CDR3, the DNA is TGTGCCAGTAGTAAGGGCGGGACAGGGGGCGTCGAGCAGTACTTC.

V usage is TRBV21-1 and J usage is TRBJ1-1; no check of the table's D call, TRBD1, against the DNA was made. TRBV21-1 is given as a pseudogene. The CDR3 is made up of 16 amino acids. The CDR3 here is CASSKWPPDREAEAFF. In DNA, the CDR3 is TGTGCCAGCAGCAAATGGCCGCCCGACAGGGAGGCTGAAGCTTTCTTT.

This clone qualifies as large (0.1 to 1%). This CDR3 reads CASSVGVTGQPQHF. CDR3 nucleotides: TGTGCCAGCAGCGTAGGGGTCACGGGCCAGCCCCAGCATTTT. The V and J genes are TRBV5-4 and TRBJ1-5, with D maybe TRBD1 (5 bases). The CDR3 sequence is 14 residues long. Trimming left V 4 bases short and J 7 bases short, with 15 bases between. CDR1 and CDR2 from the germline V gene are SGHNT and YYREEE (reference sequence).

V and J are TRBV5-1 and TRBJ1-4; D is undetermined. Deletions cut 2 bases from V and 3 bases from J, with 17 bases between. The CDR3 extends over 17 amino acids. CDR1 is SGHRS and CDR2 is YFSETQ in the germline V gene. The CDR3 region has the DNA TGCGCCAGCAGCTTCTCGGACGGGAGTCGGGCTAATGAAAAACTGTTTTTT. Its translation: CASSFSDGSRANEKLFF.